This TCR beta chain was profiled in a study of T-cell reconstitution after alpha-beta-depleted transplantation in children. The V gene end was trimmed by 0 bases and the J gene end by 10 bases; junction bases not matched to a gene: 2. Germline CDR1 is SGHNT and CDR2 is YENEEA. The CDR3 spans 13 residues. Unique molecular identifiers featured in how the TCRbeta library was prepared. TCRdb passed the PCR reads through MiXCR, listing each CDR3 protein once. The table records some 300,000 distinct CDR3 sequences, over 9.5% of them present only once. Whole-study results and caveats: The study reportedly traced alpha-beta T cells about two months after transplant to several hundred expanded graft clones. For some patients, TCRbeta diversity was high at day 60 because of recipient T cells and thymic progenitors that survived. Newly made T cells mostly supplied T-cell counts and diversity one year after transplant.

In its sample, this clonotype was seen many times. Its antigen is not known. Sequenced material: PBMCs, taken before TCRalphabeta/CD19-depleted stem cell transplant. The source is a boy under three years old with acute myeloid leukemia, due to receive a stem cell transplant. The rearrangement links TRBV11-3 to TRBJ2-1; 8 nucleotides line up with TRBD1. The CDR3 DNA follows: TGTGCCAGCAGCTTAGATAGGGACAGGGAGCAGTTCTTC. The encoded protein is CASSLDRDREQFF.